What follows are 18 T cell receptor beta chains derived from one specimen sequenced in a study of post-analysis software for immune sequencing data. These receptors' antigens are unknown. Presence of unique molecular identifiers characterized the TCR beta cDNA libraries. TCRdb processed the PCR reads anew with MiXCR; each CDR3 protein has one entry. The data show roughly 430,000 distinct CDR3 sequences, with roughly 38% seen just once and 7.5% to 8.5% held by the top ten. Study observations and caveats: Comparison of patients with controls showed five TRBV segments more frequent in patients, TRBV5-6, TRBV5-1 and TRBV20-1 among them.

Sequencing input: blood. These receptors originate from a girl under 10 years old with multiple sclerosis.

The chain joins TRBV4-1 to TRBJ1-2; D is uncertain. The germline V gene has CDR1 MGHRA and CDR2 YSYEKL. V lost 1 base and J 3 bases, leaving 12 bases between the germline ends. The CDR3 spans 15 residues. The CDR3 DNA reads as TGCGCCAGCAGCCAAGTTCTACAGACGTACTATGGCTACACCTTC. Protein product: CASSQVLQTYYGYTF.

This sequence joins TRBV28 and TRBJ1-6; maybe TRBD1 (6 bases). Germline assignment: CDR1 MDHEN and CDR2 SYDVKM. Between the trimmed V and J ends, which lost 2 bases and 4 bases, there was a span of 21 bases. CDR3 size: 19 residues. The CDR3 region has the DNA TGTGCCAGCAGTTTAGTGAGGGTGGCAGGGGACTTGTATAATTCACCCCTCCACTTT. This codes for CASSLVRVAGDLYNSPLHF.

Points on this clonotype: With a much larger clone just one base away, this may be a read error. This rearrangement joins TRBV20-1 to TRBJ2-7; 7 bases map to TRBD2. The germline gives CDR1 DFQATT, CDR2 SNEGSKA (reference sequence). This CDR3 spans 14 amino acids. The chain's CDR3 is CCARGGTIPHEQYF. DNA for the CDR3: TGCTGTGCTAGAGGCGGGACTATCCCCCACGAGCAGTACTTC.

This clonotype was counted only a few times. The CDR3 spells CATRESGVSEQYF. In nucleotides, the CDR3 is TGTGCCACACGAGAAAGCGGGGTTTCCGAGCAGTACTTC. V usage is TRBV24-1 and J usage is TRBJ2-4; the match to TRBD2 covers 7 bases. The end of the DNA is better explained by TRBJ2-7, so the J call may be wrong. Germline V gene data show CDR1 as KGHDR and CDR2 as SFDVKD. The CDR3 length is 13 residues.

This clonotype was picked up a small number of times. The chain combines TRBV7-2 with TRBJ2-7; 10 bases are a match to TRBD2. Germline values: CDR1 SGHTA, CDR2 FQGNSA. The V gene end was trimmed by 5 bases and the J gene end by 2 bases; junction bases not matched to a gene: 15. CDR3 length: 18 residues. The DNA of the CDR3 is TGTGCCAGCAGCCGAACTTCCGGCTGGCTAGCGGGAGCCTACGAGCAGTACTTC. Translated, it gives CASSRTSGWLAGAYEQYF.

The chain combines TRBV5-1 with TRBJ2-6; D might be TRBD1 (5 bases). The germline V gene encodes CDR1 SGHRS and CDR2 YFSETQ. The CDR3 is 14 residues long. V was cut by 5 bases and J by 4 bases, with 10 bases left in between. The CDR3 DNA follows: TGCGCCAGCAGGGCAGGGTACGGGGCCAACGTCCTGACTTTC. This gives the protein CASRAGYGANVLTF.

V and J are TRBV15 and TRBJ1-1, with TRBD1 as a possible D gene (6 bases). The V end lost 0 bases, the J end lost 0 bases, and 8 bases lay between the germline ends. CDR3 size: 15 residues. CDR1 is LNHNV and CDR2 is YYDKDF in the germline V gene (reference sequence). The CDR3 nucleotides read TGTGCCACCAGCAGAGATACAGGGCTGAACACTGAAGCTTTCTTT. Encoded protein: CATSRDTGLNTEAFF.

This chain uses TRBV12-3 or TRBV12-4 with TRBJ2-7; no firm D call. The CDR3 has 13 residues. With 3 bases removed from V and 0 bases from J, the gap between germline ends came to 6 bases. CDR3 protein: CASSFDNSYEQYF. The CDR3 DNA follows: TGTGCCAGCAGTTTCGACAACTCCTACGAGCAGTACTTC.

V is TRBV6-1 and J is TRBJ1-2; no clear D gene. V dropped 6 bases and J dropped 3 bases, with 11 bases sitting between them. This CDR3 comprises 13 residues. Germline V gene lookup returns CDR1 MNHNS and CDR2 SASEGT. CDR3 in DNA: TGTGCCAGCAGCCCTCCGGCATACTATGGCTACACCTTC. Amino acids: CASSPPAYYGYTF.

The table lists this clonotype with a few counts. The chain joins TRBV7-9 to TRBJ2-6, with D possibly TRBD2 on 5 matching bases. The V gene's germline CDR1 is SEHNR and CDR2 FQNEAQ (reference sequence). V dropped 6 bases and J dropped 4 bases, with 10 bases sitting between them. The CDR3 consists of 14 residues. CDR3 sequence: CASRRAMGANVLTF. CDR3 in DNA: TGTGCCAGCAGGAGGGCTATGGGGGCCAACGTCCTGACTTTC. Variable domain in full (rest from reference TRBV7-9 and TRBJ2-6): DTGVSQNPRHKITKRGQNVTFRCDPISEHNRLYWYRQTLGQGPEFLTYFQNEAQLEKSRLLSDRFSAERPKGSFSTLEIQRTEQGDSAMYLCASRRAMGANVLTFGAGSRLTVL.

The chain uses TRBV2 and TRBJ2-1; 8 nucleotides align to TRBD2. The CDR3 is made up of 15 amino acids. Unmatched junction bases numbered 7, after V lost 6 bases and J lost 3 bases. Germline V CDR1 and CDR2: SNHLY, FYNNEI. The DNA for the CDR3 is TGTGCCAGCAGCGAGAGACTAGCGCTCTACAATGAGCAGTTCTTC. Translated: CASSERLALYNEQFF.

The chain employs TRBV7-8 and TRBJ2-1; 9 bases are a match to TRBD2. Germline V gene sequence: CDR1 SGHVS, CDR2 FQNEAQ. Losses at the gene ends were 5 bases for V and 12 bases for J; bases not matched to a gene: 14. The CDR3 is made up of 15 amino acids. The CDR3 sequence is CASSHFGTSRLAQFF. The CDR3 bases are TGTGCCAGCAGCCACTTCGGGACTAGCAGGCTCGCGCAGTTCTTC.

Remarks on this clonotype: A much bigger clone sits one base away, suggesting this may be a read error. The gene calls are TRBV29-1 and TRBJ1-2; 9 nucleotides agree with TRBD1. Germline V gives CDR1 SQVTM, CDR2 ANQGSEA. CDR3 length: 16 amino acids. With V trimmed by 5 bases and J by 1 base, 11 bases remained unmatched. The CDR3 loop reads CSVPFAQGALNYGYTF. The CDR3 region has the DNA TGCAGCGTTCCGTTCGCACAGGGGGCTCTTAACTATGGCTACACCTTC.

This clonotype was observed a few times. This rearrangement joins TRBV6-5 to TRBJ2-1; perhaps TRBD1 as D (5 bases). The CDR3 covers 14 residues. V was pared by 3 bases and J by 6 bases, with 12 bases between. The germline gives CDR1 MNHEY, CDR2 SVGAGI. In DNA, the CDR3 is TGTGCCAGCAGTTATCAGGGTTACGGCAATGAGCAGTTCTTC. Residues: CASSYQGYGNEQFF.

The chain is built from TRBV6-6 and TRBJ2-5; the D is unclear. V lost 0 bases and J 11 bases, leaving 16 bases between the germline ends. Germline V lookup: CDR1 MNHNY, CDR2 SVGAGI (reference sequence). The CDR3 is 14 residues long. CDR3 in amino acids: CASSYSKWSTRQYF. CDR3 in DNA: TGTGCCAGCAGTTACTCGAAGTGGAGTACCCGGCAGTACTTC.

This clonotype has just a few counts. The chain links TRBV20-1 to TRBJ1-6, with no clear D. Deletions cut 3 bases from V and 10 bases from J, with 16 bases between. Germline V CDR1 and CDR2: DFQATT, SNEGSKA (reference sequence). There are 14 residues in the CDR3. The CDR3 DNA sequence: TGCAGTGCTAGTGCGAACAGCCTGGGGTCACCCCTCCACTTT. This encodes CSASANSLGSPLHF.

This clonotype came up a few times. The genes are TRBV7-2 and TRBJ2-7; TRBD1 aligns across 8 bases. The V and J ends lost 4 bases and 5 bases, in that order; junction bases with no gene match: 7. The CDR3 length is 14 residues. Germline V gene lookup returns CDR1 SGHTA and CDR2 FQGNSA. CDR3 coding DNA: TGTGCCAGCAGCTACCAGGGGGCGAGGGACGAGCAGTACTTC. This sequence encodes CASSYQGARDEQYF.

This clonotype was observed a few times. V and J are TRBV3-1 and TRBJ1-2; 8 bases map to TRBD1. The CDR3 is 15 residues long. V dropped 1 base and J dropped 2; count of bases not matched to a gene: 3. CDR1 LGHDT and CDR2 YNNKEL come from the germline V gene (reference sequence). The CDR3 sequence is CASSQGTGSNYGYTF. The CDR3 region has the DNA TGTGCCAGCAGCCAAGGGACAGGGTCCAACTATGGCTACACCTTC.